Presented here are 18 T cell receptor beta chains from one specimen sequenced in a study of shared clonotypes between healthy human individuals. Sequenced by immunoSEQ multiplex PCR; TCRdb stores in-frame clones only, minus some. The data hold roughly 2.2 million clones, with 80% to 95% observed a single time. The material sequenced was naive CD4+ T cells from PBMCs. Subset described: CD45RA+ positively selected. These receptors were collected from a man between 18 and 29 years old in good health. Some clones in this sample may be carry-over from other donors' samples.

The chain couples TRBV30 to TRBJ2-5, with no clear D. CDR3 size: 11 residues. Trimming shortened V by 5 bases and J by 4 bases, and 8 bases separated the two germline ends. Germline CDR1 is GTSNPN and CDR2 is SVGIG (reference sequence). CDR3 bases: TGTGCCTGGGCAGCCGGAGAGACCCAGTACTTC. This translates into CAWAAGETQYF.

This clone was observed many times. V is TRBV11-2 and J is TRBJ1-1; a possible D gene is TRBD1 (5 bases). V lost 2 bases and J 0 bases, leaving 13 bases between the germline ends. This CDR3 is built from 16 residues. The germline CDR1 and CDR2 sequences are SGHAT and FQNNGV. The CDR3 DNA is TGTGCCAGCAGCTTAAGGTTCGGGACGGTGAACACTGAAGCTTTCTTT. Translating it yields CASSLRFGTVNTEAFF.

The chain employs TRBV5-1 and TRBJ1-1; D call uncertain. Germline values: CDR1 SGHRS, CDR2 YFSETQ. V was cut by 5 bases and J by 1 base, with 15 bases left in between. The CDR3 consists of 15 residues. The CDR3 DNA sequence: TGCGCCAGCAGTCTTCCCCGAGCCGGGAACACTGAAGCTTTCTTT. Its protein product is CASSLPRAGNTEAFF.

V usage is TRBV7-8 and J usage is TRBJ2-7; no reliable D call. The V gene lost 1 base and the J gene lost 3 bases, with 7 bases spanning the gap. CDR3 length: 13 residues. Germline V gene data show CDR1 as SGHVS and CDR2 as FQNEAQ. This CDR3 reads CASSLVQNYEQYF. The CDR3 DNA sequence: TGTGCCAGCAGCTTAGTCCAAAACTACGAGCAGTACTTC. Complete variable domain (other parts from reference TRBV7-8 and TRBJ2-7): GAGVSQSPRYKVAKRGQDVALRCDPISGHVSLFWYQQALGQGPEFLTYFQNEAQLDKSGLPSDRFFAERPEGSVSTLKIQRTQQEDSAVYLCASSLVQNYEQYFGPGTRLTVT.

The chain carries TRBV6-4 and TRBJ2-2; TRBD1 matches 7 bases. The germline V gene encodes CDR1 MRHNA and CDR2 SNTAGT. Unmatched junction bases numbered 10, after V lost 2 bases and J lost 7 bases. The CDR3 covers 16 residues. The CDR3 region has the DNA TGTGCCAGCAGTGACAGGGAAACAGGGGCCGGCGGGGAGCTGTTTTTT. Amino acids: CASSDRETGAGGELFF.

The chain carries TRBV27 and TRBJ2-1; 15 nucleotides align to TRBD2. Per germline, CDR1 MNHEY and CDR2 SMNVEV (reference sequence). This CDR3 is 17 amino acids long. V lost 3 bases and J lost 8; bases outside the gene matches: 8. CDR3 region: CASSFFRTSGREDEQFF. CDR3 DNA sequence: TGTGCCAGCAGTTTTTTTAGGACTAGCGGGAGGGAGGATGAGCAGTTCTTC.

The rearrangement links TRBV5-1 to TRBJ2-7; 9 bases fit TRBD2. V was pared by 4 bases and J by 0 bases, with 5 bases of the junction left unmatched. Germline V gene data show CDR1 as SGHRS and CDR2 as YFSETQ. The CDR3 runs to 15 residues. CDR3 coding DNA: TGCGCCAGCAGCGTTAATAGCGGGAGCTCCTACGAGCAGTACTTC. Amino acids: CASSVNSGSSYEQYF. Full variable domain (missing parts from reference TRBV5-1 and TRBJ2-7): KAGVTQTPRYLIKTRGQQVTLSCSPISGHRSVSWYQQTPGQGLQFLFEYFSETQRNKGNFPGRFSGRQFSNSRSEMNVSTLELGDSALYLCASSVNSGSSYEQYFGPGTRLTVT.

V usage is TRBV6-5 and J usage is TRBJ2-3, with 7 nucleotides matching TRBD1. Germline lookup yields CDR1 MNHEY and CDR2 SVGAGI. V shed 4 bases, J shed 5 bases, and the junction held 9 bases outside the gene matches. The CDR3 covers 15 residues. CDR3 protein: CASSSGQLRVDTQYF. As DNA, the CDR3 is TGTGCCAGCAGTTCGGGACAGTTGAGAGTAGATACGCAGTATTTT.

Concerning this clone: Other DNA sequences within the sample encode an identical CDR3. The chain is built from TRBV7-2 and TRBJ2-7; no definite D call. Germline V lookup: CDR1 SGHTA, CDR2 FQGNSA. This CDR3 contains 12 residues. Trimming cost V 2 bases and J 3 bases, with 5 bases left between them. CDR3 DNA: TGTGCCAGCAGCTTACTGGACTACGAGCAGTACTTC. Its protein product is CASSLLDYEQYF.

The V call is TRBV30, the J call TRBJ1-2; D gene unclear. The CDR3 consists of 14 residues. The germline CDR1 and CDR2 sequences are GTSNPN and SVGIG (reference sequence). V lost 2 bases, J lost 8 bases, and 18 bases lay in between. The CDR3 spells CAWSRFGSVKGYTF. The CDR3 DNA reads as TGTGCCTGGAGTAGGTTCGGGTCAGTAAAAGGCTACACCTTC.

This clone has only one observation. Other DNA sequences in this specimen translate into the identical CDR3. This chain links TRBV5-1 with TRBJ2-5; TRBD1 matches 7 bases. With V trimmed by 4 bases and J by 1 base, 4 bases remained unmatched. CDR1 is SGHRS, CDR2 YFSETQ, per germline. The CDR3 runs 14 residues. This chain's CDR3 is CASSLGQTQETQYF. CDR3 coding DNA: TGCGCCAGCAGCCTGGGACAGACCCAAGAGACCCAGTACTTC.

This chain connects TRBV5-1 to TRBJ1-1; 8 nucleotides align to TRBD1. CDR1 and CDR2 (germline): SGHRS, YFSETQ. The CDR3 has 15 residues. V gave up 1 base and J gave up 6 bases; unmatched junction bases: 8. The DNA for the CDR3 is TGCGCCAGCAGCTTGAAACCTGACAGGGGATCTGAAGCTTTCTTT. Translation gives CASSLKPDRGSEAFF.

This rearrangement joins TRBV6-5 to TRBJ1-2; 10 nucleotides line up with TRBD1. J was trimmed by 8 bases and V by 0 bases; bases with no gene match: 6. The CDR3 runs 15 residues. Germline V gene sequence: CDR1 MNHEY, CDR2 SVGAGI. The DNA for the CDR3 is TGTGCCAGCAGTTACTCGGGACAGGGGCGACAAGGCTACACCTTC. Amino acid sequence: CASSYSGQGRQGYTF.

This chain connects TRBV2 to TRBJ2-7; 7 nucleotides align to TRBD1. Germline CDR1 and CDR2: SNHLY and FYNNEI. The CDR3 has 15 residues. The junction had 11 bases not matched to a gene; V was cut back by 6 bases and J by 3 bases. The CDR3: CASSLPGTADYEQYF. CDR3 DNA sequence: TGTGCCAGCAGCCTCCCTGGGACAGCTGACTACGAGCAGTACTTC.

This clone was detected a few times. Distinct nucleotide sequences in the sample also encode this CDR3. CDR3 nucleotide sequence: TGCGCCAGCAGCCAGGGTCTCGATCAGCCCCAGCATTTT. It codes for CASSQGLDQPQHF. The chain links TRBV4-3 to TRBJ1-5; D call uncertain. Trimming took off 3 bases at V and 5 bases at J, with 8 bases between the two ends. Looked up from germline, CDR1 is LGHNA and CDR2 is YSLEER. This CDR3 spans 13 amino acids.

Points on this clone: Since a much larger clone is just one base distant, this may be a read error. Other DNA sequences in this sample translate to the same CDR3. The chain recombines TRBV28 with TRBJ1-1; no firm D call. Deletions cut 1 base from V and 3 bases from J, with 3 bases between. From germline, CDR1 is MDHEN and CDR2 SYDVKM. The CDR3 is 12 residues long. The CDR3 DNA is TGTGCCAGCAGTTTATTGGACACTGAAGCTTTCTTT. Translated: CASSLLDTEAFF.

The CDR3 protein is CASTEILAGGGNEQFF. As DNA, the CDR3 is TGTGCCAGCACGGAAATACTAGCGGGAGGTGGCAATGAGCAGTTCTTC. This chain uses TRBV28 with TRBJ2-1, with 12 bases aligning to TRBD2. This CDR3 comprises 16 residues. Germline CDR1 is MDHEN and CDR2 is SYDVKM. The V and J ends lost 7 bases and 6 bases, in that order; junction bases with no gene match: 10.

The rearrangement links TRBV4-2 to TRBJ2-7; 8 bases map to TRBD2. Germline trimming cut 3 bases from V and 3 bases from J; bases unmatched to any gene: 10. This CDR3 region has 16 residues. Germline CDR1 reads LGHNA; CDR2 reads YNFKEQ. CDR3 sequence reads: CASSQRASGSIYEQYF. In DNA, the CDR3 is TGTGCCAGCAGCCAGCGGGCCAGCGGGAGCATCTACGAGCAGTACTTC.